This TCR beta chain is drawn from a study of T cell clones after liver transplantation. Profiled with immunoSEQ multiplex PCR; TCRdb holds only in-frame clones, not every one. The table records 15,000 to 20,000 clones, around 80% of them present only once. The CDR3 loop spans 14 amino acids. Germline V gene lookup returns CDR1 MGHRA and CDR2 YSYEKL. Trimming took 1 base from V and 13 from J; bases not matched to a gene: 7. Sequenced material: CD8+ T cells from blood, taken about 50 months after liver transplant. The TCR sequence derives from a human patient who received a liver transplant. The T cells may come from the graft donor. The V call is TRBV4-1, the J call TRBJ1-4; 9 positions agree with TRBD1. CDR3 amino acids: CASSQATGGLILFF. The DNA for the CDR3 is TGCGCCAGCAGCCAAGCGACAGGGGGGCTGATACTGTTTTTT.